Listed here are 26 T cell receptor beta chains from one sample, sequenced in a study of prognosis after radiotherapy for stage I lung cancer. TCR beta CDR3 was amplified from genomic DNA by two-round multiplex PCR. Individual primers that were specific to each TRBV and TRBJ gene served in first-round PCR. TCRdb itself ran the multiplex PCR reads through MiXCR, one entry per CDR3 protein. The sample lists fewer than 20,000 distinct CDR3 sequences; about 43% were seen once. Sequenced here: PBMCs, sampled before or after stereotactic body radiation therapy (not recorded which). Receptors originate from a donor aged 50 or older with non-small cell lung cancer.

Ten or more counts support this clonotype. CDR3 nucleotides: TGTGCTAGTGGTTCCGGGGACAGGGTGGGAGAGACCCAGTACTTC. Translating it yields CASGSGDRVGETQYF. This chain uses TRBV12-5 with TRBJ2-5; TRBD1 matches 9 bases. CDR3 length equals 15 residues. Germline V gene data show CDR1 as LGHNT and CDR2 as FRNRAP. V trimming: 4 bases; J trimming: 4 bases; junction bases outside the gene matches: 7.

Ten or more counts support this clonotype. The chain joins TRBV5-1 to TRBJ1-2, with D perhaps matching TRBD1 (6 bases). Germline values: CDR1 SGHRS, CDR2 YFSETQ. The CDR3 sequence is 13 residues long. V was trimmed by 4 bases and J by 3 bases, leaving 10 bases between them. This chain's CDR3 is CASSVAGDYGYTF. DNA of the CDR3: TGCGCCAGCAGCGTTGCAGGGGACTATGGCTACACCTTC.

This chain links TRBV19 with TRBJ1-2; tentative D call: TRBD1 (6 bases). Germline CDR1 and CDR2: LNHDA and SQIVND (reference sequence). This CDR3 is built from 17 residues. The germline V and J ends were trimmed by 11 bases and 3 bases, with 28 bases remaining between them. In nucleotides, the CDR3 is TGTGCCCCTTTGGACGGGGGGCGGTCGGCCTCTGACTATGGCTACACCTTC. Translated, it gives CAPLDGGRSASDYGYTF.

This rearrangement joins TRBV7-8 to TRBJ2-7, with 7 bases aligning to TRBD1. V shed 5 bases and J 0 bases; nucleotides not matched to a gene: 7. The CDR3 covers 15 residues. In germline, CDR1 is SGHVS, CDR2 FQNEAQ. CDR3 sequence: CASSPRQGPSYEQYF. In DNA form, the CDR3 reads TGTGCCAGCAGCCCGCGACAGGGCCCCTCCTACGAGCAGTACTTC.

V usage is TRBV6-1 and J usage is TRBJ2-2; 9 positions match TRBD1. The CDR3 consists of 15 residues. With 4 bases clipped from V and 4 bases from J, the junction kept 4 bases outside the gene matches. Germline CDR1 and CDR2: MNHNS and SASEGT. CDR3 nucleotide sequence: TGTGCCAGCAGTGGGGGACAGGGCGCCACCGGGGAGCTGTTTTTT. It encodes CASSGGQGATGELFF.

V and J are TRBV20-1 and TRBJ1-2; D ambiguous. The CDR3 consists of 14 residues. From germline, CDR1 is DFQATT and CDR2 SNEGSKA (reference sequence). Trimming cost V 6 bases and J 4 bases, with 18 bases left between them. CDR3 region: CSAPPGQTLYGYTF. CDR3 coding DNA: TGCAGTGCCCCTCCCGGGCAAACTCTCTATGGCTACACCTTC.

A remark on this clonotype: The junction departs from the called germline gene at one end, perhaps through a read error. The chain couples TRBV7-3 to TRBJ2-2; a possible D gene is TRBD2 (5 bases). In germline, CDR1 is SGHTA, CDR2 FQGTGA. This CDR3 has 14 residues. The CDR3 here is CARSSEVRAEELFF. In DNA, the CDR3 is TGTGCCAGAAGCTCCGAAGTGCGGGCCGAGGAGCTGTTTTTT. Combining the CDR3 with reference TRBV7-3 and TRBJ2-2 gives the whole variable domain GAGVSQTPSNKVTEKGKYVELRCDPISGHTALYWYRQSLGQGPEFLIYFQGTGAADDSGLPNDRFFAVRPEGSVSTLKIQRTERGDSAVYLCARSSEVRAEELFFGEGSRLTVL.

There are many counts of this clonotype. This chain connects TRBV10-3 to TRBJ2-5; 10 bases match TRBD1. Trimming at V came to 0 bases and at J to 4 bases, leaving 5 bases not matched to a gene. Looked up from germline, CDR1 is ENHRY and CDR2 is SYGVKD. The CDR3 sequence is 16 residues long. The CDR3 nucleotides are TGTGCCATCAGTGAGTCGGGACAGGGGAAAGCAGAGACCCAGTACTTC. Residues: CAISESGQGKAETQYF.

The chain uses TRBV13 and TRBJ2-7; D not resolved. V lost 0 bases and J lost 0, with 9 bases in between. Germline CDR1 and CDR2: PRHDT and FYEKMQ (reference sequence). This CDR3 comprises 15 residues. CDR3 bases: TGTGCCAGCAGCTTAGGGTGCTACGACTCCTACGAGCAGTACTTC. This codes for CASSLGCYDSYEQYF.

As for this clonotype: This likely traces to a read error, being one base from a far larger clone. The V call is TRBV6-4, the J call TRBJ2-2; 12 nucleotides agree with TRBD2. The CDR3 length is 15 residues. Per germline, CDR1 MRHNA and CDR2 SNTAGT. The CDR3: CASTSGGAGTVELFF. As DNA, the CDR3 is TGTGCCAGCACTAGCGGGGGGGCCGGGACCGTGGAGCTGTTTTTT.

This clonotype was counted at least ten times. The genes are TRBV10-3 and TRBJ2-3; D perhaps matches TRBD1 (6 bases). The CDR3 is 17 amino acids. Trimming cost V 0 bases and J 1 base, with 14 bases left between them. Germline V lookup: CDR1 ENHRY, CDR2 SYGVKD. The CDR3: CAISESRRKGGTDTQYF. CDR3 bases: TGTGCCATCAGTGAGTCGAGGAGAAAGGGGGGCACAGATACGCAGTATTTT.

The table lists this clonotype with a few counts. This chain connects TRBV29-1 to TRBJ1-1, with D hard to call. Trimming shortened V by 6 bases and J by 7 bases, and 12 bases separated the two germline ends. CDR3 length: 11 amino acids. The germline V gene has CDR1 SQVTM and CDR2 ANQGSEA. Here the CDR3 reads CSVSPCLEAFF. The CDR3 DNA reads as TGCAGCGTCTCACCGTGTCTTGAAGCTTTCTTT.

This clonotype was seen at least ten times. J is TRBJ1-2 and V is TRBV9, with TRBD1 as a possible D gene (6 bases). Trimming pared 0 bases from V and 6 bases from J, leaving 12 bases between. The CDR3 has 14 amino acids. CDR1 is SGDLS and CDR2 is YYNGEE in the germline V gene. DNA for the CDR3: TGTGCCAGCAGCGTAGAGTTAGGGGGTAATGGCTACACCTTC. Its translation: CASSVELGGNGYTF. Drawing the rest from reference TRBV9 and TRBJ1-2, the complete variable domain is DSGVTQTPKHLITATGQRVTLRCSPRSGDLSVYWYQQSLDQGLQFLIQYYNGEERAKGNILERFSAQQFPDLHSELNLSSLELGDSALYFCASSVELGGNGYTFGSGTRLTVV.

This clonotype was seen repeatedly, ten times or more. This chain uses TRBV18 with TRBJ2-7; a possible D gene is TRBD1 (6 bases). CDR1 KGHSH and CDR2 LQKENI come from the germline V gene. This CDR3 is 14 amino acids long. V was clipped by 6 bases and J by 6 bases, with 18 bases between them. In DNA, the CDR3 is TGTGCCAGCTCGGGTAATACAGGGACCGGCGAGCAGTACTTC. Amino acids: CASSGNTGTGEQYF.

Ten or more counts support this clonotype. The chain combines TRBV11-3 with TRBJ2-3; D is unclear. The V end was cut by 5 bases, the J end by 5 bases, with 5 bases between. The CDR3 has 11 amino acids. Germline CDR1 reads SGHNT; CDR2 reads YENEEA. The CDR3: CASSLLDTQYF. The CDR3 nucleotides read TGTGCCAGCAGCCTCCTAGATACGCAGTATTTT.

This clonotype counts as medium-sized. The chain uses TRBV2 and TRBJ1-2, with D unclear. The V gene's germline CDR1 is SNHLY and CDR2 FYNNEI. The CDR3 runs 13 residues. Trimming left V 1 base short and J 7 bases short, with 10 bases between. The CDR3 spells CASSEEEAGGYTF. The CDR3 coding sequence is TGTGCCAGCAGTGAAGAGGAGGCGGGTGGCTACACCTTC.

This clonotype was seen just once. This chain uses TRBV20-1 with TRBJ1-5; D perhaps matches TRBD1 (6 bases). V lost 0 bases and J 6 bases, leaving 9 bases between the germline ends. This CDR3 has 13 residues. From germline, CDR1 is DFQATT and CDR2 SNEGSKA (reference sequence). The CDR3 DNA reads TGCAGTGCTAGAGATCCGGGGGCTCAGCCCCAGCATTTT. Its protein product is CSARDPGAQPQHF.

By sample fraction, this clonotype is medium-sized (0.01 to 0.1%). The chain carries TRBV28 and TRBJ2-7, with 7 nucleotides matching TRBD2. V was clipped by 5 bases and J by 2 bases; unmatched bases: 12. The CDR3 loop spans 16 amino acids. Germline CDR1 MDHEN, CDR2 SYDVKM. The CDR3 sequence is CASSPARVGGTYEQYF. The CDR3 bases are TGTGCCAGCAGTCCGGCCCGGGTGGGAGGGACCTACGAGCAGTACTTC.

The chain combines TRBV19 with TRBJ1-5; TRBD1 matches at 8 bases. The V gene's germline CDR1 is LNHDA and CDR2 SQIVND (reference sequence). V was clipped by 5 bases and J by 4 bases; unmatched bases: 13. This CDR3 is built from 17 residues. CDR3 nucleotides: TGTGCCAGTAGTGGGGTTCAGGGGGCTTTCCTTAATCAGCCCCAGCATTTT. Translating it yields CASSGVQGAFLNQPQHF.

Ten or more counts support this clonotype. V and J are TRBV6-5 and TRBJ2-6, with D perhaps TRBD1 (6 bases). Germline V gene lookup returns CDR1 MNHEY and CDR2 SVGAGI. The CDR3 loop spans 17 amino acids. V lost 3 bases and J 0 bases, leaving 12 bases between the germline ends. DNA for the CDR3: TGTGCCAGCAGTTATGACAGGCCTGTCTCTGGGGCCAACGTCCTGACTTTC. Its protein is CASSYDRPVSGANVLTF.

This clonotype was recorded at least ten times. The CDR3: CSVVGASTDTQYF. The CDR3 nucleotides are TGCAGCGTTGTGGGGGCCAGCACAGATACGCAGTATTTT. The V call is TRBV29-1, the J call TRBJ2-3; a weak D match, TRBD1 (6 bases). Trimming took 4 bases from V and 0 from J, leaving 8 bases between them. This CDR3 region has 13 residues. In germline, CDR1 is SQVTM, CDR2 ANQGSEA.

This clonotype was observed a handful of times. The V and J genes are TRBV6-2 or TRBV6-3 and TRBJ2-2, with no clear D. This CDR3 is 13 amino acids long. The germline gives CDR1 MNHEY, CDR2 SVGEGT. Trimming pared 2 bases from V and 3 bases from J, leaving 4 bases between. Here the CDR3 DNA reads TGTGCCAGCAGTTACAGGGACACCGGGGAGCTGTTTTTT. It specifies CASSYRDTGELFF.

V is TRBV7-9 and J is TRBJ2-7, with 7 bases identical to TRBD2. V was pared by 1 base and J by 4 bases, with 7 bases of the junction left unmatched. This CDR3 is 15 amino acids long. Germline V lookup: CDR1 SEHNR, CDR2 FQNEAQ (reference sequence). CDR3 sequence: CASSLGGGRGYEQYF. CDR3 DNA sequence: TGTGCCAGCAGCTTAGGCGGCGGGAGAGGATACGAGCAGTACTTC.

The chain carries TRBV20-1 and TRBJ2-7; D is uncertain. The CDR3 extends over 12 amino acids. With 0 bases removed from V and 0 bases from J, the gap between germline ends came to 3 bases. In germline, CDR1 is DFQATT, CDR2 SNEGSKA (reference sequence). As DNA, the CDR3 is TGCAGTGCTAGAGACTACTCCTACGAGCAGTACTTC. Its protein is CSARDYSYEQYF.

By sample share, this clonotype is medium-sized. The chain employs TRBV28 and TRBJ1-6, with D perhaps TRBD1 (5 bases). The germline gives CDR1 MDHEN, CDR2 SYDVKM. The CDR3 loop spans 19 amino acids. V was clipped by 2 bases and J by 7 bases, with 24 bases between them. The CDR3 bases are TGTGCCAGCAGTTTAAGGACGAGTTCAGGAGTGGCAGGGAATTCACCCCTCCACTTT. It codes for CASSLRTSSGVAGNSPLHF.

Ten or more counts support this clonotype. The chain has TRBV4-1 and TRBJ2-7; the D gene is possibly TRBD1 (6 bases). The CDR3 loop spans 17 amino acids. Germline-derived CDR1 and CDR2 are MGHRA and YSYEKL. V lost 0 bases and J lost 2, with 17 bases in between. CDR3 amino acids: CASSQELGTHWAYEQYF. The CDR3 coding sequence is TGCGCCAGCAGCCAAGAGCTCGGGACACATTGGGCCTACGAGCAGTACTTC.